The 17 T cell receptor beta chains listed next were all sequenced from one sample in a study of regulatory T cells in long-lasting Graves disease. As for time point: newly diagnosed GD, antithyroid drugs for less than 3 months. The TCR library was made from RNA extracted from PBMCs. Sequencing libraries for TCR beta were prepared with iRepertoire HTBI primers and Arm-PCR of CDR3 regions. Via MiXCR, TCRdb re-called the multiplex PCR reads, giving one row per CDR3 protein. This sample has 200,000 to 250,000 distinct CDR3 sequences, with around 20% found just once. The specimen comprised peripheral blood mononuclear cells (PBMCs), sampled at new diagnosis, from a patient treated with antithyroid drugs. The receptor set was obtained from a female donor with Graves disease.

The V gene is TRBV5-4, the J gene TRBJ2-5; the D gene is possibly TRBD1 (6 bases). Looked up from germline, CDR1 is SGHNT and CDR2 is YYREEE (reference sequence). V lost 1 base and J lost 5, with 12 bases in between. The CDR3 loop spans 14 amino acids. DNA for the CDR3: TGTGCCAGCAGCTTGAAACAGGGCGGGGAGACCCAGTACTTC. Protein sequence: CASSLKQGGETQYF.

This clonotype came up many times. The chain uses TRBV12-3 or TRBV12-4 and TRBJ1-6, with 7 bases identical to TRBD1. The CDR3 has 16 residues. The J segment lost 0 bases and the V segment lost 6 bases, leaving 5 bases of the junction unmatched. The CDR3 DNA reads TGTGCCAGCAGCCCACGGACAGGCTCCTATAATTCACCCCTCCACTTT. Protein product: CASSPRTGSYNSPLHF.

By sample share, this clonotype is medium-sized (0.01 to 0.1%). The J gene is TRBJ2-1, the V gene TRBV7-8; 7 bases agree with TRBD2. The germline CDR1 and CDR2 sequences are SGHVS and FQNEAQ. After removal of 5 bases from V and 3 bases from J, the junction contained 10 bases not matched to a gene. This CDR3 contains 16 residues. The CDR3 loop is CASSVHGGSVYNEQFF. CDR3 nucleotides: TGTGCCAGCAGCGTCCATGGCGGGAGTGTCTACAATGAGCAGTTCTTC.

J is TRBJ1-3 and V is TRBV4-3, with no clear D. The CDR3 covers 15 residues. Germline lookup yields CDR1 LGHNA and CDR2 YSLEER. V was trimmed by 1 base and J by 5 bases, leaving 12 bases between them. CDR3 in DNA: TGCGCCAGCAGCCAAGGACTCGGGTCTCGAAACACCATATATTTT. As protein: CASSQGLGSRNTIYF.

This clonotype was seen at least ten times. J is TRBJ2-1 and V is TRBV20-1, with D possibly matching TRBD1 (6 bases). Trimming cost V 6 bases and J 8 bases, with 8 bases left between them. Germline V gene data show CDR1 as DFQATT and CDR2 as SNEGSKA (reference sequence). This CDR3 spans 10 amino acids. Here the CDR3 DNA reads TGCAGTGCCCAGGGGCATGAGCAGTTCTTC. Its protein product is CSAQGHEQFF.

This clonotype has a handful of counts. The rearrangement joins TRBV20-1 to TRBJ2-7; 7 positions match TRBD1. Germline V gene data show CDR1 as DFQATT and CDR2 as SNEGSKA (reference sequence). CDR3 length equals 15 residues. V lost 4 bases, J lost 3 bases, and 12 bases stayed unmatched. The CDR3 spells CSAKTPGQTIYEQYF. The DNA for the CDR3 is TGCAGTGCTAAAACTCCGGGACAGACAATCTACGAGCAGTACTTC.

This clonotype was seen many times. The V gene is TRBV9, the J gene TRBJ2-1; a weak D match, TRBD2 (6 bases). Germline CDR1 is SGDLS and CDR2 is YYNGEE. V was pared by 0 bases and J by 4 bases, with 11 bases between. The CDR3 extends over 15 amino acids. CDR3 in amino acids: CASSVAVAAYNEQFF. CDR3 DNA sequence: TGTGCCAGCAGCGTAGCGGTAGCGGCTTACAATGAGCAGTTCTTC. Together with reference TRBV9 and TRBJ2-1, the CDR3 gives the full variable domain: DSGVTQTPKHLITATGQRVTLRCSPRSGDLSVYWYQQSLDQGLQFLIQYYNGEERAKGNILERFSAQQFPDLHSELNLSSLELGDSALYFCASSVAVAAYNEQFFGPGTRLTVL.

The table lists this clonotype with many counts. V usage is TRBV6-1 and J usage is TRBJ2-1; a weak D match, TRBD2 (5 bases). This CDR3 contains 14 residues. V lost 5 bases and J 1 base, leaving 9 bases between the germline ends. Germline V gene sequence: CDR1 MNHNS, CDR2 SASEGT. The CDR3 DNA reads as TGTGCCAGCAGTCGCCGGGAATCCTACAATGAGCAGTTCTTC. Protein sequence: CASSRRESYNEQFF.

This clonotype was found a few times. The chain has TRBV6-1 and TRBJ1-4; tentative D call: TRBD1 (5 bases). V lost 10 bases, J lost 7 bases, and 16 bases lay in between. The CDR3 consists of 13 residues. CDR1 is MNHNS and CDR2 is SASEGT in the germline V gene. The CDR3 loop reads CATVREFREKLFF. CDR3 bases: TGTGCCACCGTCAGGGAGTTTCGTGAAAAACTGTTTTTT.

V is TRBV6-2 or TRBV6-3 and J is TRBJ2-1; D is ambiguous. Trimming left V 4 bases short and J 2 bases short, with 12 bases between. Germline V gives CDR1 MNHEY, CDR2 SVGEGT. This CDR3 has 15 residues. CDR3: CASSSTSMTYNEQFF. The DNA of the CDR3 is TGTGCCAGCAGTTCCACTTCCATGACCTACAATGAGCAGTTCTTC.

Notes on this clonotype: One junction end disagrees with the germline gene, perhaps due to a read error. CDR3 sequence: CASSIQGFRSNQPQRF. The CDR3, as DNA: TGTGCCAGCAGCATACAAGGTTTTCGCAGCAATCAGCCCCAGCGTTTT. The rearrangement joins TRBV28 to TRBJ1-5; D is undetermined. Germline V gene data show CDR1 as MDHEN and CDR2 as SYDVKM. The CDR3 contains 16 residues.

This clonotype was counted ten times or more. V and J are TRBV27 and TRBJ2-1, with 8 bases aligning to TRBD2. Germline V gives CDR1 MNHEY, CDR2 SMNVEV (reference sequence). This CDR3 contains 15 residues. Losses at the gene ends were 5 bases for V and 8 bases for J; bases not matched to a gene: 11. CDR3 in DNA: TGTGCCAGCAGTAGTTGGCGGGAGGCGAGCGATGAGCAGTTCTTC. Translation gives CASSSWREASDEQFF.

CDR3 residues: CASSAVHSGNTIYF. CDR3 in DNA: TGTGCCAGCAGCGCCGTGCATAGTGGAAACACCATATATTTT. The chain employs TRBV9 and TRBJ1-3, with D uncertain. Germline CDR1 and CDR2: SGDLS and YYNGEE. Deletions cut 3 bases from V and 3 bases from J, with 10 bases between. The CDR3 is made up of 14 amino acids. The full variable domain, completed using reference TRBV9 and TRBJ1-3, is DSGVTQTPKHLITATGQRVTLRCSPRSGDLSVYWYQQSLDQGLQFLIQYYNGEERAKGNILERFSAQQFPDLHSELNLSSLELGDSALYFCASSAVHSGNTIYFGEGSWLTVV.

J is TRBJ2-1 and V is TRBV5-1; 7 bases agree with TRBD2. Unmatched junction bases numbered 10, after V lost 0 bases and J lost 7 bases. The CDR3 has 16 amino acids. Germline V lookup: CDR1 SGHRS, CDR2 YFSETQ. The CDR3 sequence is CASSLERGVNTNEQFF. CDR3 coding DNA: TGCGCCAGCAGCTTGGAACGGGGGGTAAATACAAATGAGCAGTTCTTC.

This clonotype was observed at least ten times. J is TRBJ2-4 and V is TRBV20-1; the D gene could be TRBD1 or TRBD2 (5 bases each). CDR3 length: 15 amino acids. The V and J ends lost 2 bases and 7 bases respectively, with 18 bases between them. From germline, CDR1 is DFQATT and CDR2 SNEGSKA (reference sequence). The CDR3 DNA reads as TGCAGTGCTAGACCGGGACCTACCATGGGTAACATTCAGTACTTC. This sequence encodes CSARPGPTMGNIQYF.

This clonotype was counted a few times. The chain joins TRBV20-1 to TRBJ1-2; the D is unclear. The CDR3 consists of 11 residues. The germline V gene encodes CDR1 DFQATT and CDR2 SNEGSKA (reference sequence). V lost 3 bases and J 8 bases, leaving 10 bases between the germline ends. Here the CDR3 reads CSASGTVGYTF. The CDR3 coding sequence is TGCAGTGCTAGTGGAACAGTGGGCTACACCTTC.

This clonotype was counted between two and nine times. The chain joins TRBV5-1 to TRBJ2-3; 10 positions match TRBD2. The V gene end was trimmed by 7 bases and the J gene end by 4 bases; junction bases not matched to a gene: 27. Per germline, CDR1 SGHRS and CDR2 YFSETQ. The CDR3 covers 21 residues. The CDR3 protein is CASRLRAAGRTGLAGADTQYF. The CDR3 nucleotides are TGCGCCAGCCGTCTTAGAGCGGCAGGGAGAACGGGCCTAGCGGGGGCAGATACGCAGTATTTT.